Following are 30 T cell receptor beta chains from one sample sequenced in a study of CD8 T cells in Susac syndrome. Roughly 0.45 to 1 ug RNA was reverse transcribed with random hexamers. TCRdb analysed the immunoSEQ multiplex PCR reads with MiXCR anew, one entry per CDR3 protein. The sample shows about 140,000 distinct CDR3 sequences, approximately 95% of them seen only once. The sample taken for sequencing was CD8+ T cells from PBMCs. The receptors derive from a human donor in good health.

The chain has TRBV27 and TRBJ2-4, with a tentative D call TRBD2 (6 bases). The CDR3 loop spans 14 amino acids. V was clipped by 2 bases and J by 2 bases, with 7 bases between them. Germline values: CDR1 MNHEY, CDR2 SMNVEV (reference sequence). This CDR3 reads CASSLAGSKNIQYF. The CDR3 nucleotides read TGTGCCAGCAGTTTAGCGGGGTCCAAAAACATTCAGTACTTC.

Points on this clonotype: One end of the junction fails to match germline, which may point to a read error. The rearrangement uses TRBV20-1 and TRBJ2-5; D gene uncertain. The CDR3 loop spans 15 amino acids. Germline lookup yields CDR1 DFQATT and CDR2 SNEGSKA (reference sequence). The CDR3 bases are TGCAGTGCTAGAGTTTACGGACCCAACCAGGAGACCCAGTACTTC. This codes for CSARVYGPNQETQYF.

The chain employs TRBV30 and TRBJ1-2; 7 positions match TRBD1. Per the germline V gene, CDR1 is GTSNPN and CDR2 is SVGIG (reference sequence). V was clipped by 4 bases and J by 1 base; unmatched bases: 3. This CDR3 contains 13 residues. The CDR3 coding sequence is TGTGCCTGGACCGGGACAGTTAACTATGGCTACACCTTC. Its translation: CAWTGTVNYGYTF.

V and J are TRBV9 and TRBJ2-1; 9 positions match TRBD2. Germline CDR1 SGDLS, CDR2 YYNGEE. The CDR3 is 18 amino acids. V was clipped by 0 bases and J by 7 bases; unmatched bases: 14. In DNA form, the CDR3 reads TGTGCCAGCAGCGTAGGGATGGGGGCTAGCGGGATGGGAAATGAGCAGTTCTTC. Its protein product is CASSVGMGASGMGNEQFF.

A word on this clonotype: Sequence at one end of the junction differs from germline and may be a read error. As DNA, the CDR3 is TGTGCTAGCAGCTTAGATGTCCTTAACAATGAGCAGTTCTTC. It specifies CASSLDVLNNEQFF. This chain uses TRBV7-7 with TRBJ2-1, with D unclear. CDR3 length: 14 amino acids. Germline-derived CDR1 and CDR2 are SSHAT and FNYEAQ (reference sequence).

The J gene is TRBJ2-1, the V gene TRBV5-1; the D gene is possibly TRBD1 (5 bases). The CDR3 covers 15 residues. Germline lookup yields CDR1 SGHRS and CDR2 YFSETQ. Between the trimmed V and J ends, which lost 0 bases and 4 bases, there was a span of 11 bases. CDR3 nucleotides: TGCGCCAGCAGCTTGGTTGGGGCACGTTACAATGAGCAGTTCTTC. Residues: CASSLVGARYNEQFF.

The rearrangement links TRBV27 to TRBJ2-7; D is uncertain. This CDR3 is 13 amino acids long. V was clipped by 3 bases and J by 2 bases, with 8 bases between them. Germline loops: CDR1 MNHEY, CDR2 SMNVEV (reference sequence). As DNA, the CDR3 is TGTGCCAGCAGTTTTGTGGGCCCCTACGAGCAGTACTTC. As protein: CASSFVGPYEQYF.

The chain links TRBV27 to TRBJ1-2; tentative D call: TRBD1 (5 bases). Looked up from germline, CDR1 is MNHEY and CDR2 is SMNVEV (reference sequence). This CDR3 comprises 11 residues. V lost 10 bases and J 4 bases, leaving 10 bases between the germline ends. Written as DNA, the CDR3 is TGTGCCACCGATGGGGGCTATGGCTACACCTTC. Its translation is CATDGGYGYTF.

This clonotype has a single count. V gene TRBV27 combines with J gene TRBJ1-5; D remains unclear. Trimming cost V 2 bases and J 0 bases, with 11 bases left between them. The CDR3 loop spans 16 amino acids. CDR1 and CDR2 from the germline V gene are MNHEY and SMNVEV (reference sequence). The CDR3 nucleotides are TGTGCCAGCAGTTTAGGAGGATTTTATAGCAATCAGCCCCAGCATTTT. It codes for CASSLGGFYSNQPQHF.

This sequence joins TRBV12-3 or TRBV12-4 and TRBJ2-1, with no clear D. The V and J ends lost 4 bases and 12 bases respectively, with 13 bases between them. The CDR3 runs to 12 residues. CDR3 coding DNA: TGTGCCAGCAGTTCCGCCACAGCTGTGCAGTTCTTC. Its translation is CASSSATAVQFF.

The rearrangement uses TRBV29-1 and TRBJ2-3; D unresolved. Trimming pared 5 bases from V and 4 bases from J, leaving 4 bases between. Germline V gives CDR1 SQVTM, CDR2 ANQGSEA. CDR3 size: 10 residues. The CDR3: CSVWADTQYF. DNA of the CDR3: TGCAGCGTTTGGGCAGATACGCAGTATTTT.

In its sample, this clonotype was seen once. The rearrangement joins TRBV15 to TRBJ2-3; 9 positions agree with TRBD1. In germline, CDR1 is LNHNV, CDR2 YYDKDF (reference sequence). This CDR3 has 16 residues. V lost 0 bases and J lost 2; bases outside the gene matches: 3. The CDR3 here is CATSREDRGATDTQYF. The CDR3 nucleotides read TGTGCCACCAGCAGAGAGGACAGGGGTGCCACAGATACGCAGTATTTT.

The chain has TRBV3-1 and TRBJ2-1; TRBD2 is a possible D gene (6 bases). V lost 1 base to trimming and J lost 9 bases, with 13 bases between them. The V gene's germline CDR1 is LGHDT and CDR2 YNNKEL (reference sequence). The CDR3 is 14 amino acids. As DNA, the CDR3 is TGTGCCAGCAGCCAAGTCTCCGGGAGCGGTGAGCAGTTCTTC. It specifies CASSQVSGSGEQFF.

This clonotype was seen once. This sequence joins TRBV7-9 and TRBJ2-1, with TRBD2 matching 8 bases. The CDR3 loop spans 14 amino acids. Germline CDR1 is SEHNR and CDR2 is FQNEAQ (reference sequence). The trim removed 1 base at V and 6 bases at J, leaving 2 bases unmatched. The CDR3 DNA sequence: TGTGCCAGCAGCTTAGTTCTAGCGGGCAATGAGCAGTTCTTC. This encodes CASSLVLAGNEQFF.

There are a few counts of this clonotype. V usage is TRBV7-9 and J usage is TRBJ2-7, with a possible D match to TRBD1 (6 bases). Germline lookup yields CDR1 SEHNR and CDR2 FQNEAQ (reference sequence). V was trimmed by 9 bases and J by 4 bases, leaving 13 bases between them. CDR3 size: 12 residues. CDR3 sequence reads: CASSQGRYEQYF. CDR3 coding DNA: TGTGCCAGTAGCCAGGGGCGGTACGAGCAGTACTTC. Drawing the rest from reference TRBV7-9 and TRBJ2-7, the complete variable domain is DTGVSQNPRHKITKRGQNVTFRCDPISEHNRLYWYRQTLGQGPEFLTYFQNEAQLEKSRLLSDRFSAERPKGSFSTLEIQRTEQGDSAMYLCASSQGRYEQYFGPGTRLTVT.

This chain joins TRBV20-1 and TRBJ1-2, with D hard to call. The V and J ends lost 3 bases and 3 bases respectively, with 8 bases between them. CDR3 length: 12 amino acids. Germline assignment: CDR1 DFQATT and CDR2 SNEGSKA (reference sequence). CDR3 coding DNA: TGCAGTGCTAGGAAGGTTGACTATGGCTACACCTTC. It specifies CSARKVDYGYTF.

A single count supports this clonotype. The V gene is TRBV5-1, the J gene TRBJ2-1; 9 bases are a match to TRBD2. The V gene's germline CDR1 is SGHRS and CDR2 YFSETQ. V shed 6 bases, J shed 10 bases, and the junction held 11 bases outside the gene matches. The CDR3 length is 14 residues. CDR3 coding DNA: TGCGCCAGCACCGCGCCGGGACTAGCCAACGAGCAGTTCTTC. Its translation: CASTAPGLANEQFF.

The chain links TRBV29-1 to TRBJ2-7; 7 positions agree with TRBD1. Germline-derived CDR1 and CDR2 are SQVTM and ANQGSEA. The CDR3 has 13 residues. CDR3: CSVRTGSRYEQYF. CDR3 sequence (DNA): TGCAGTGTTAGGACAGGTTCGAGGTACGAGCAGTACTTC.

The chain joins TRBV30 to TRBJ2-1; 9 positions match TRBD2. Per the germline V gene, CDR1 is GTSNPN and CDR2 is SVGIG (reference sequence). The CDR3 spans 16 residues. With V trimmed by 1 base and J by 7 bases, 11 bases remained unmatched. Here the CDR3 reads CAWSETAGGHMNEQFF. For the CDR3, the DNA is TGTGCCTGGAGTGAAACAGCGGGAGGCCACATGAATGAGCAGTTCTTC.

This rearrangement joins TRBV6-6 to TRBJ2-1, with TRBD2 matching over 10 bases. The CDR3 spans 15 residues. The trim removed 0 bases at V and 4 bases at J, leaving 0 bases unmatched. Germline CDR1 and CDR2: MNHNY and SVGAGI (reference sequence). The CDR3 sequence is CASSYSTSGYNEQFF. The DNA of the CDR3 is TGTGCCAGCAGTTACTCGACTAGCGGGTACAATGAGCAGTTCTTC.

The chain combines TRBV5-1 with TRBJ2-2; a possible D gene is TRBD2 (7 bases). Per the germline V gene, CDR1 is SGHRS and CDR2 is YFSETQ. Trimming removed 7 bases from V and 2 bases from J, with 15 bases in between. The CDR3 runs 15 residues. CDR3 in amino acids: CASPDRGANTGELFF. The CDR3 bases are TGCGCCAGCCCCGATCGGGGGGCCAACACCGGGGAGCTGTTTTTT.

This chain uses TRBV4-3 with TRBJ1-1, with a weak D call TRBD1 (6 bases). Germline lookup yields CDR1 LGHNA and CDR2 YSLEER. Trimming stripped 0 bases from V and 6 bases from J, with 14 bases between. The CDR3 extends over 15 amino acids. Here the CDR3 DNA reads TGCGCCAGCAGCCAAGAGCACAGGGCGGGGGCTGAAGCTTTCTTT. Translating it yields CASSQEHRAGAEAFF.

The rearrangement joins TRBV9 to TRBJ2-1; D gene unclear. From germline, CDR1 is SGDLS and CDR2 YYNGEE. The CDR3 runs to 13 residues. Between the trimmed V and J ends, which lost 0 bases and 7 bases, there was a span of 8 bases. DNA for the CDR3: TGTGCCAGCAGCGTAGCGAGTTGGAATGAGCAGTTCTTC. As protein: CASSVASWNEQFF.

CDR3 sequence: CAWSATGEEKYF. CDR3 in DNA: TGTGCCTGGAGTGCGACAGGGGAAGAAAAGTACTTC. The chain joins TRBV30 to TRBJ2-7, with 8 positions matching TRBD1. Trimming removed 1 base from V and 11 bases from J; junction bases left unmatched: 7. The germline V gene encodes CDR1 GTSNPN and CDR2 SVGIG (reference sequence). This CDR3 comprises 12 residues.

The chain recombines TRBV9 with TRBJ2-3; possible D gene TRBD1, 6 bases. Per germline, CDR1 SGDLS and CDR2 YYNGEE. The V and J ends lost 3 bases and 4 bases respectively, with 12 bases between them. This CDR3 comprises 14 residues. CDR3 protein: CASSAGTIADTQYF. The CDR3 DNA reads TGTGCCAGCAGCGCAGGGACAATCGCAGATACGCAGTATTTT.

The chain couples TRBV29-1 to TRBJ1-1, with TRBD1 matching 7 bases. Germline V gene data show CDR1 as SQVTM and CDR2 as ANQGSEA. The trim removed 6 bases at V and 0 bases at J, leaving 4 bases unmatched. The CDR3 is 13 amino acids. CDR3: CSVLTGVNTEAFF. CDR3 coding DNA: TGCAGCGTACTCACAGGGGTGAACACTGAAGCTTTCTTT.

The CDR3 loop is CASSHAWGYEQYF. The CDR3 nucleotides are TGTGCCAGCAGTCACGCATGGGGGTACGAGCAGTACTTC. The chain combines TRBV27 with TRBJ2-7; possibly TRBD1 or TRBD2 for D (5 bases each). Trimming pared 5 bases from V and 4 bases from J, leaving 12 bases between. CDR1 is MNHEY, CDR2 SMNVEV, per germline (reference sequence). This CDR3 is 13 amino acids long.

The chain employs TRBV27 and TRBJ1-5; the D is unclear. Trimming stripped 6 bases from V and 0 bases from J, with 6 bases between. CDR1 is MNHEY, CDR2 SMNVEV, per germline (reference sequence). The CDR3 has 13 residues. CDR3: CASRPYSNQPQHF. For the CDR3, the DNA is TGTGCCAGCAGACCTTATAGCAATCAGCCCCAGCATTTT.

The gene calls are TRBV5-1 and TRBJ2-3, with D possibly matching TRBD2 (6 bases). The CDR3 is 13 amino acids. Germline assignment: CDR1 SGHRS and CDR2 YFSETQ. V shed 0 bases and J shed 8 bases, with 10 bases lying between them. The CDR3 reads CASSLGDSGTQYF. In DNA form, the CDR3 reads TGCGCCAGCAGCTTGGGGGATAGCGGTACGCAGTATTTT.

The V and J genes are TRBV27 and TRBJ2-1; D is perhaps TRBD2 (7 bases). V lost 3 bases, J lost 5 bases, and 14 bases lay in between. Germline CDR1 is MNHEY and CDR2 is SMNVEV (reference sequence). The CDR3 is 15 residues long. DNA for the CDR3: TGTGCCAGCAGTTTCTTCGGCGGGGGCAACAATGAGCAGTTCTTC. Residues: CASSFFGGGNNEQFF.